Following are 20 T cell receptor beta chains from one sample sequenced in a study of graft-versus-host responses after intestinal transplantation. Their antigens remain unidentified. Only in-frame clones appear in the TCRdb table, and some are missing; sequencing was by immunoSEQ multiplex PCR. The data hold some 90,000 clones, with 75% to 90% observed a single time. This sample comprised unstimulated CD4+ T cells sorted from spleen or lymph node cells, obtained before intestinal transplant. The receptors derive from a human donor who received an intestinal transplant.

The rearrangement links TRBV5-1 to TRBJ2-7; maybe TRBD2 (6 bases). Germline CDR1 SGHRS, CDR2 YFSETQ. The CDR3 is 13 amino acids. The V gene lost 4 bases and the J gene lost 4 bases, with 12 bases spanning the gap. CDR3 protein: CASSELARYEQYF. Written as DNA, the CDR3 is TGCGCCAGCAGCGAGCTAGCGAGGTACGAGCAGTACTTC.

V is TRBV19 and J is TRBJ1-4; TRBD1 matches at 7 bases. CDR3 size: 14 residues. V was pared by 4 bases and J by 7 bases, with 6 bases of the junction left unmatched. CDR1 and CDR2 from the germline V gene are LNHDA and SQIVND (reference sequence). The CDR3 sequence: CASSTRDSPEKLFF. CDR3 nucleotide sequence: TGTGCCAGTAGTACCCGGGACAGCCCTGAAAAACTGTTTTTT.

V and J are TRBV6-1 and TRBJ1-6; 8 bases fit TRBD1. The CDR3 consists of 14 residues. Germline lookup yields CDR1 MNHNS and CDR2 SASEGT. V lost 8 bases, J lost 9 bases, and 9 bases stayed unmatched. CDR3 amino acids: CASGRQGMGSPLHF. Here the CDR3 DNA reads TGTGCCAGCGGGAGACAGGGGATGGGTTCACCCCTCCACTTT.

This clone showed up just a few times. The chain joins TRBV4-2 to TRBJ1-6, with 8 nucleotides matching TRBD1. From germline, CDR1 is LGHNA and CDR2 YNFKEQ. After removal of 4 bases from V and 4 bases from J, the junction contained 9 bases not matched to a gene. The CDR3 consists of 17 residues. CDR3 in DNA: TGTGCCAGCAGCCGGGACAGGCCGGACGGATATAATTCACCCCTCCACTTT. Translating gives CASSRDRPDGYNSPLHF.

This clone is a singleton in its sample. V is TRBV5-4 and J is TRBJ2-7; the match to TRBD2 covers 10 bases. This CDR3 is 16 amino acids long. V lost 2 bases and J lost 4; bases outside the gene matches: 9. Germline lookup yields CDR1 SGHNT and CDR2 YYREEE (reference sequence). DNA of the CDR3: TGTGCCAGCAGCTTCTATCTAGCGGGGGCCGAATACGAGCAGTACTTC. It specifies CASSFYLAGAEYEQYF.

V and J are TRBV15 and TRBJ2-7; 7 bases line up with TRBD2. The CDR3 consists of 14 residues. After removal of 5 bases from V and 7 bases from J, the junction contained 11 bases not matched to a gene. The germline gives CDR1 LNHNV, CDR2 YYDKDF (reference sequence). CDR3 nucleotides: TGTGCCACCAGCCGAGGACTAGAAGTGTGGGAGCAGTACTTC. This gives the protein CATSRGLEVWEQYF.

The chain is built from TRBV10-2 and TRBJ2-1; 12 bases match TRBD2. CDR1 is WSHSY and CDR2 is SAAADI in the germline V gene. J lost 3 bases, V lost 3 bases, and 3 bases had no gene match. The CDR3 is made up of 16 amino acids. The chain's CDR3 is CASSDPSGGGYNEQFF. CDR3 nucleotides: TGCGCCAGCAGTGACCCTAGCGGGGGGGGCTACAATGAGCAGTTCTTC.

V and J are TRBV4-1 and TRBJ2-7, with D maybe TRBD2 (6 bases). Looked up from germline, CDR1 is MGHRA and CDR2 is YSYEKL. This CDR3 is built from 16 residues. The V gene lost 0 bases and the J gene lost 3 bases, with 15 bases spanning the gap. The CDR3 region has the DNA TGCGCCAGCAGCCAAGATTTCGGTAGCGGAGTCTACGAGCAGTACTTC. It is translated as CASSQDFGSGVYEQYF.

This clone showed up just a few times. The chain has TRBV29-1 and TRBJ1-2; TRBD1 agrees at 9 bases. Germline CDR1 and CDR2: SQVTM and ANQGSEA. The CDR3 has 14 amino acids. V was clipped by 7 bases and J by 2 bases; unmatched bases: 8. CDR3 DNA sequence: TGCAGCGCCGCCGGGACAGGGCAAAACTATGGCTACACCTTC. Translation: CSAAGTGQNYGYTF. Looking up the rest from reference TRBV29-1 and TRBJ1-2 gives the full variable domain: SAVISQKPSRDICQRGTSLTIQCQVDSQVTMMFWYRQQPGQSLTLIATANQGSEATYESGFVIDKFPISRPNLTFSTLTVSNMSPEDSSIYLCSAAGTGQNYGYTFGSGTRLTVV.

This clone was seen a handful of times. This chain links TRBV2 with TRBJ1-2; D gene ambiguous. This CDR3 spans 13 amino acids. Germline CDR1 and CDR2: SNHLY and FYNNEI. V lost 6 bases and J lost 2, with 10 bases in between. The CDR3 region has the DNA TGTGCCAGCAGCGACGACGGGAACTATGGCTACACCTTC. Protein product: CASSDDGNYGYTF. The full variable domain, completed using reference TRBV2 and TRBJ1-2, is EPEVTQTPSHQVTQMGQEVILRCVPISNHLYFYWYRQILGQKVEFLVSFYNNEISEKSEIFDDQFSVERPDGSNFTLKIRSTKLEDSAMYFCASSDDGNYGYTFGSGTRLTVV.

The chain uses TRBV9 and TRBJ2-1; D is ambiguous. V was clipped by 3 bases and J by 2 bases, with 15 bases between them. Germline V gives CDR1 SGDLS, CDR2 YYNGEE. This CDR3 has 16 amino acids. Here the CDR3 DNA reads TGTGCCAGCAGCGCCCGACACCTGTACCCCTACAATGAGCAGTTCTTC. Protein product: CASSARHLYPYNEQFF.

This rearrangement joins TRBV2 to TRBJ1-5, with D perhaps TRBD1 (5 bases). The V end lost 8 bases, the J end lost 4 bases, and 9 bases lay between the germline ends. Germline V gene data show CDR1 as SNHLY and CDR2 as FYNNEI. The CDR3 is 12 amino acids. The CDR3 DNA sequence: TGTGCCAGCGTGGGGGGAAATCAGCCCCAGCATTTT. Translated, it gives CASVGGNQPQHF.

The J gene is TRBJ2-1, the V gene TRBV11-3; D unresolved. Germline V gene lookup returns CDR1 SGHNT and CDR2 YENEEA. V shed 5 bases and J shed 3 bases, with 8 bases lying between them. This CDR3 has 13 amino acids. For the CDR3, the DNA is TGTGCCAGCAGCCCCGGTCGCTACAATGAGCAGTTCTTC. It translates to CASSPGRYNEQFF. Complete variable domain (other parts from reference TRBV11-3 and TRBJ2-1): EAGVVQSPRYKIIEKKQPVAFWCNPISGHNTLYWYLQNLGQGPELLIRYENEEAVDDSQLPKDRFSAERLKGVDSTLKIQPAELGDSAVYLCASSPGRYNEQFFGPGTRLTVL.

The V and J genes are TRBV11-2 and TRBJ2-7; 8 bases are shared with TRBD1. The V gene end was trimmed by 0 bases and the J gene end by 4 bases; junction bases not matched to a gene: 2. CDR3 length: 14 amino acids. The germline V gene has CDR1 SGHAT and CDR2 FQNNGV. CDR3 bases: TGTGCCAGCAGCTTAGAATGGACAGGGTACGAGCAGTACTTC. As protein: CASSLEWTGYEQYF.

The rearrangement links TRBV6-1 to TRBJ1-2; weak D call: TRBD1 (6 bases). Germline V gives CDR1 MNHNS, CDR2 SASEGT. The V end was cut by 1 base, the J end by 5 bases, with 14 bases between. This CDR3 spans 15 amino acids. CDR3 sequence (DNA): TGTGCCAGCAGTGAAGTAGGGGGGGGCCTATATGGCTACACCTTC. Translating gives CASSEVGGGLYGYTF.

The rearrangement uses TRBV27 and TRBJ2-5; 9 positions agree with TRBD1. Near its end, the DNA agrees better with TRBJ2-7, so the J call may be wrong. The CDR3 extends over 14 amino acids. The V gene's germline CDR1 is MNHEY and CDR2 SMNVEV (reference sequence). Written as DNA, the CDR3 is TGTGCCAGCAGTCCACAGGGGGCCTCCTACGAGCAGTACTTC. Its translation: CASSPQGASYEQYF.

The genes are TRBV7-3 and TRBJ2-5; TRBD2 is a possible D gene (6 bases). Between the trimmed V and J ends, which lost 4 bases and 5 bases, there was a span of 11 bases. This CDR3 spans 13 amino acids. The germline V gene encodes CDR1 SGHTA and CDR2 FQGTGA. This CDR3 is CASSSPGGETQYF. CDR3 nucleotides: TGTGCCAGCAGCTCCCCTGGGGGGGAGACCCAGTACTTC.

The V call is TRBV5-1, the J call TRBJ2-1; 9 nucleotides agree with TRBD1. Germline-derived CDR1 and CDR2 are SGHRS and YFSETQ. The junction had 6 bases not matched to a gene; V was cut back by 4 bases and J by 4 bases. The CDR3 totals 15 residues. In DNA, the CDR3 is TGCGCCAGCAGCCTGCGGGACAGGGAGTACAATGAGCAGTTCTTC. Residues: CASSLRDREYNEQFF.

Regarding this clone: Other DNA sequences of this sample code for an identical CDR3. This sequence joins TRBV5-1 and TRBJ2-5; a weak D match, TRBD2 (6 bases). This CDR3 spans 14 amino acids. V was cut by 0 bases and J by 5 bases, with 11 bases left in between. Germline V gives CDR1 SGHRS, CDR2 YFSETQ. The CDR3 loop reads CASSLGGVQETQYF. The CDR3 DNA follows: TGCGCCAGCAGCTTGGGGGGGGTTCAGGAGACCCAGTACTTC.

The chain uses TRBV4-1 and TRBJ1-1, with 7 bases fitting TRBD1. Trimming removed 4 bases from V and 2 bases from J; junction bases left unmatched: 7. Per the germline V gene, CDR1 is MGHRA and CDR2 is YSYEKL. The CDR3 sequence is 15 residues long. The CDR3 spells CASSRKGQHNTEAFF. The CDR3, as DNA: TGCGCCAGCAGCCGGAAGGGACAGCATAACACTGAAGCTTTCTTT.